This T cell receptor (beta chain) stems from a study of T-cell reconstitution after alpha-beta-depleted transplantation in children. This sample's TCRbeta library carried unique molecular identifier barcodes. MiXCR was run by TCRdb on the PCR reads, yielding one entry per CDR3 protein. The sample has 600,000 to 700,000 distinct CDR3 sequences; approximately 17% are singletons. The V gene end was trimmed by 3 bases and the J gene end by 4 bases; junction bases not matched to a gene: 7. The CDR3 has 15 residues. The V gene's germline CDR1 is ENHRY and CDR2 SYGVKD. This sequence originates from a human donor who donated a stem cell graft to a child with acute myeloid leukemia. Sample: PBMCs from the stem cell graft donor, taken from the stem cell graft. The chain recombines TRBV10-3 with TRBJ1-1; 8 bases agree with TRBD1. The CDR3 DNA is TGTGCCATCAGTGACCCGGACAGGGCGGGCACTGAAGCTTTCTTT. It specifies CAISDPDRAGTEAFF.